These 24 T cell receptor beta chains share one sample of origin, sequenced in a study of graft-versus-host responses after intestinal transplantation. These receptors' antigens are unknown. Using immunoSEQ multiplex PCR, the repertoire was profiled, and TCRdb retains in-frame clones only, with some absent. Of about 89,000 clones listed, roughly 92% were seen once; the top ten hold about 0.3%. Material: unstimulated CD4+ T cells sorted from spleen or lymph node cells, obtained before intestinal transplant. These receptors originate from a human donor who received an intestinal transplant.

The genes are TRBV19 and TRBJ1-5; maybe TRBD1 (6 bases). Trimming pared 5 bases from V and 2 bases from J, leaving 13 bases between. Germline V gene data show CDR1 as LNHDA and CDR2 as SQIVND (reference sequence). This CDR3 has 15 amino acids. CDR3 bases: TGTGCCAGTAGTGATACAGGGCTGGGCAATCAGCCCCAGCATTTT. Residues: CASSDTGLGNQPQHF.

Only one count was recorded for this clone. The chain has TRBV5-1 and TRBJ1-2; D is uncertain. The CDR3 extends over 13 amino acids. Germline CDR1 and CDR2: SGHRS and YFSETQ. V was pared by 0 bases and J by 2 bases, with 5 bases between. CDR3 nucleotide sequence: TGCGCCAGCAGCTTGGACAGAAACTATGGCTACACCTTC. Encoded protein: CASSLDRNYGYTF.

This chain links TRBV9 with TRBJ2-2, with D possibly being TRBD2 (6 bases). This CDR3 is built from 15 residues. The V end was cut by 1 base, the J end by 5 bases, with 12 bases between. CDR1 and CDR2 from the germline V gene are SGDLS and YYNGEE. CDR3 nucleotides: TGTGCCAGCAGCGTAACCGGGAGCGGTACCGGGGAGCTGTTTTTT. Its protein is CASSVTGSGTGELFF.

The chain links TRBV5-1 to TRBJ2-7, with TRBD2 matching over 8 bases. Looked up from germline, CDR1 is SGHRS and CDR2 is YFSETQ. The CDR3 has 15 residues. The V gene end was trimmed by 8 bases and the J gene end by 2 bases; junction bases not matched to a gene: 12. The CDR3 DNA follows: TGCGCCAGTAGCGCAACTAGCGGCAATACCTACGAGCAGTACTTC. Translation: CASSATSGNTYEQYF.

The chain has TRBV7-2 and TRBJ2-1; unclear D gene. There are 14 residues in the CDR3. The germline gives CDR1 SGHTA, CDR2 FQGNSA. Deletions cut 2 bases from V and 6 bases from J, with 11 bases between. The CDR3 sequence is CASSLKFAGNEQFF. The CDR3 DNA reads as TGTGCCAGCAGCTTAAAGTTCGCTGGCAATGAGCAGTTCTTC.

This chain joins TRBV2 and TRBJ2-5; 7 nucleotides match TRBD1. Germline values: CDR1 SNHLY, CDR2 FYNNEI. The CDR3 contains 14 residues. V was clipped by 3 bases and J by 5 bases; unmatched bases: 6. The CDR3 DNA reads TGTGCCAGCAGTGAGGGGCAGGGGGTTGAGACCCAGTACTTC. Protein: CASSEGQGVETQYF.

The gene calls are TRBV7-6 and TRBJ2-2; D may be TRBD2 (6 bases). V dropped 0 bases and J dropped 2 bases, with 16 bases sitting between them. The CDR3 extends over 18 amino acids. Germline CDR1 SGHVS, CDR2 FNYEAQ. The CDR3 nucleotides are TGTGCCAGCAGCTTAGCGGGCGGAGGGGTTTATAACACCGGGGAGCTGTTTTTT. Translating it yields CASSLAGGGVYNTGELFF.

The gene calls are TRBV10-1 and TRBJ2-7; maybe TRBD2 (5 bases). CDR3 length equals 14 residues. V lost 2 bases and J lost 6, with 14 bases in between. The germline CDR1 and CDR2 sequences are WNHNN and SYGVQD (reference sequence). CDR3 DNA sequence: TGCGCCAGCAGTGAGAGACGGCTAGCAGGCGAGCAGTACTTC. Translating gives CASSERRLAGEQYF.

The chain uses TRBV19 and TRBJ2-7, with 8 bases fitting TRBD1. After removal of 3 bases from V and 3 bases from J, the junction contained 7 bases not matched to a gene. The germline CDR1 and CDR2 sequences are LNHDA and SQIVND (reference sequence). The CDR3 has 15 amino acids. CDR3: CASSMAGQGGYEQYF. As DNA, the CDR3 is TGTGCCAGTAGTATGGCTGGACAGGGCGGCTACGAGCAGTACTTC.

The V gene is TRBV4-1, the J gene TRBJ1-1; D possibly corresponds to TRBD1 (6 bases). Per germline, CDR1 MGHRA and CDR2 YSYEKL. The CDR3 is made up of 15 amino acids. Trimming removed 2 bases at V and 7 bases at J, with 17 bases between. The CDR3 spells CASSQRRDTDSEAFF. The CDR3 region has the DNA TGCGCCAGCAGCCAAAGAAGGGATACGGACAGTGAAGCTTTCTTT.

V is TRBV19 and J is TRBJ1-1, with D possibly TRBD1 on 6 matching bases. Deletions cut 1 base from V and 1 base from J, with 16 bases between. The length of the CDR3 is 17 residues. Germline V gene sequence: CDR1 LNHDA, CDR2 SQIVND (reference sequence). CDR3 sequence: CASSIGRTVGTNTEAFF. The CDR3, as DNA: TGTGCCAGTAGTATAGGACGGACAGTAGGGACGAACACTGAAGCTTTCTTT.

This clone was seen only once. V gene TRBV6-5 combines with J gene TRBJ1-1; TRBD1 might be the D (5 bases). Germline-derived CDR1 and CDR2 are MNHEY and SVGAGI. V shed 5 bases and J shed 5 bases, with 15 bases lying between them. This CDR3 is 14 amino acids long. In DNA, the CDR3 is TGTGCCAGCAGTCGGACGGGGCCCGGGACTGAAGCTTTCTTT. Its translation: CASSRTGPGTEAFF.

The genes are TRBV19 and TRBJ1-5, with 10 bases fitting TRBD1. Germline V gene sequence: CDR1 LNHDA, CDR2 SQIVND (reference sequence). The CDR3 has 12 residues. V was pared by 5 bases and J by 15 bases, with 7 bases of the junction left unmatched. The CDR3 loop reads CASSPRDRGPHF. The CDR3 DNA reads TGTGCCAGTAGTCCAAGAGACAGGGGGCCGCATTTT.

This rearrangement joins TRBV5-4 to TRBJ2-7, with 8 bases that match TRBD2. Germline CDR1 SGHNT, CDR2 YYREEE (reference sequence). The CDR3 is made up of 16 amino acids. J lost 2 bases, V lost 1 base, and 8 bases had no gene match. The CDR3 bases are TGTGCCAGCAGCTTGCGGGCGACTAGCGACGCCTACGAGCAGTACTTC. This encodes CASSLRATSDAYEQYF.

This chain uses TRBV5-1 with TRBJ2-4, with 10 nucleotides matching TRBD2. Germline-derived CDR1 and CDR2 are SGHRS and YFSETQ. This CDR3 is built from 18 residues. V gave up 3 bases and J gave up 1 base; unmatched junction bases: 10. The CDR3 protein is CASSWPSGSSGAKNIQYF. CDR3 sequence (DNA): TGCGCCAGCAGCTGGCCTAGCGGGAGTTCGGGGGCCAAAAACATTCAGTACTTC.

The V gene is TRBV30, the J gene TRBJ2-1, with 7 bases lining up with TRBD1. V lost 0 bases, J lost 8 bases, and 4 bases stayed unmatched. This CDR3 is built from 13 residues. Germline V gives CDR1 GTSNPN, CDR2 SVGIG (reference sequence). CDR3 sequence: CAWSVTGAYEQFF. CDR3 DNA: TGTGCCTGGAGTGTAACAGGGGCATATGAGCAGTTCTTC.

The chain carries TRBV6-6 and TRBJ1-5, with D possibly matching TRBD1 (6 bases). This CDR3 region has 13 residues. Germline V gene lookup returns CDR1 MNHNY and CDR2 SVGAGI (reference sequence). In DNA form, the CDR3 reads TGTGCGTCGGACAGCCATAGCAATCAGCCCCAGCATTTT. Translated, it gives CASDSHSNQPQHF.

This clone has only one observation. V is TRBV13 and J is TRBJ2-7; 7 bases align to TRBD1. Germline CDR1 reads PRHDT; CDR2 reads FYEKMQ (reference sequence). Trimming cost V 5 bases and J 7 bases; bases outside gene matches: 14. The CDR3 runs to 15 residues. CDR3 region: CASSRGQIRGYEQYF. CDR3 DNA sequence: TGTGCCAGCAGCAGGGGACAGATAAGGGGATATGAGCAGTACTTC.

V usage is TRBV5-1 and J usage is TRBJ2-3; D is unclear. CDR3 length: 14 residues. Trimming stripped 0 bases from V and 4 bases from J, with 9 bases between. The germline V gene encodes CDR1 SGHRS and CDR2 YFSETQ. As DNA, the CDR3 is TGCGCCAGCAGCTTGGCCGGTCCGGCAGATACGCAGTATTTT. This gives the protein CASSLAGPADTQYF.

The chain recombines TRBV1 with TRBJ2-7; the table's D call of TRBD2 was not tested on the DNA. TRBV1 is a pseudogene locus. The CDR3 extends over 18 amino acids. CDR3 loop: CTSSQDQAGGPSVYEQYF. Here the CDR3 DNA reads TGCACCAGCAGCCAAGATCAGGCGGGAGGGCCCTCTGTCTACGAGCAGTACTTC.

The chain recombines TRBV6-6 with TRBJ2-3; 8 bases agree with TRBD1. Germline assignment: CDR1 MNHNY and CDR2 SVGAGI (reference sequence). The CDR3 covers 16 residues. With V trimmed by 2 bases and J by 6 bases, 10 bases remained unmatched. In DNA, the CDR3 is TGTGCCAGCAGTTACAGAAGGGACAGGTCCTGGGATACGCAGTATTTT. Protein sequence: CASSYRRDRSWDTQYF.

CDR3 coding DNA: TGTGCTAGTGGTTTGACCCCCCTTGGGACAGACTATGGCTACACCTTC. This sequence encodes CASGLTPLGTDYGYTF. The chain employs TRBV12-5 and TRBJ1-2; 7 bases agree with TRBD1. V shed 2 bases, J shed 3 bases, and the junction held 9 bases outside the gene matches. The germline V gene encodes CDR1 LGHNT and CDR2 FRNRAP. The CDR3 spans 16 residues. The whole variable domain, remainder taken from reference TRBV12-5 and TRBJ1-2, is DARVTQTPRHKVTEMGQEVTMRCQPILGHNTVFWYRQTMMQGLELLAYFRNRAPLDDSGMPKDRFSAEMPDATLATLKIQPSEPRDSAVYFCASGLTPLGTDYGYTFGSGTRLTVV.

The chain employs TRBV19 and TRBJ1-1; TRBD1 is a possible D gene (6 bases). The CDR3 totals 14 residues. Deletions cut 5 bases from V and 5 bases from J, with 15 bases between. Germline V CDR1 and CDR2: LNHDA, SQIVND (reference sequence). The CDR3 spells CASSPRGLGTEAFF. CDR3 nucleotide sequence: TGTGCCAGTAGTCCCAGGGGTCTTGGGACTGAAGCTTTCTTT.

The V call is TRBV28, the J call TRBJ2-1, with 8 bases identical to TRBD1. The V gene end was trimmed by 7 bases and the J gene end by 6 bases; junction bases not matched to a gene: 11. Germline-derived CDR1 and CDR2 are MDHEN and SYDVKM. The CDR3 extends over 15 amino acids. CDR3 sequence reads: CASTPTQGVANEQFF. DNA for the CDR3: TGTGCCAGCACTCCCACACAGGGGGTGGCCAATGAGCAGTTCTTC.